This T cell receptor (beta chain) is from a study of molecular identifiers for immune sequencing clone quantification (dated by TCRdb to the late 2010s). For context, the study as a whole: In a replicate experiment, RNA from roughly 21,000 or 96,000 naive CD8 T cells was split into five aliquots, four of which were sequenced. The study was a methods study using CD8 T cells to benchmark molecular-identifier clustering-based TCR repertoire sequencing (MIDCIRS) and TCR RNA copy counting.

Libraries of naive CD8 T cells were built from anywhere between about 17,000 and 1,000,000 sorted cells, with 10%, 30% or 50% of the purified RNA used. Naive CD8 T cells were FACS-sorted as CD8+CD4-CCR7+CD45RA+ on a BD FACSAria II into RLT Plus buffer. Detection sensitivity was tested by spiking Jurkat RNA equal to roughly ten TCR copies' worth into samples containing 20,000-1,000,000 naive CD8 T cells. Enrichment of CD8 T cells was done with RosetteSep CD8+ T Cell Enrichment Cocktail plus Ficoll-Paque, and ACK red cell lysis came afterward. Unmatched junction bases come to 3, with V trimmed by 0 bases and J by 4 bases. Measured from the cysteine to the phenylalanine, the CDR3 is 15 residues long. This entry keeps only the CDR3 DNA: 45 bases, framed from base 1. CDR1 and CDR2, per the germline V gene, are SGHVS and FNYEAQ. In its sample, this clonotype was seen a few times. Its recognized antigen is unknown. Qualities for individual bases were not recorded, and no much larger clone is one base off.

The protocol used for the library was PCR. Sequencing took place on a NextSeq 500. Preparation of bulk TCR libraries followed a previously described approach, with the TCR primers listed in Table S5. Total RNA was purified with the Qiagen AllPrep DNA/RNA kit. Before any analysis, reads coming from multiple sequencing runs of the same library were combined into one pool. In the original analysis: Only reads with exact TCR constant sequence were kept, trimmed to 150 nt, and grouped by their 12-nt molecular barcodes. Reads inside each barcode group were sub-clustered using a 15% Levenshtein threshold, and a quality-weighted consensus sequence was constructed for each RNA molecule. Non-functional sequences were discarded, and so were lower-count sequences lying one edit away from another sequence. Barcode sub-clusters with fewer than 20% of the maximum read count were removed, based on fitting two negative binomial distributions. In-frame beta chains were kept once TCRdb had trimmed the public reads at Q25 with fastp and called clones with MiXCR. Rows with a matching CDR3 protein are joined into one entry that keeps the most common DNA and genes. TCRdb, not the authors, supplied the V and J calls. This sample holds around 470,000 distinct CDR3 sequences; around 25% were observed only once. The ten largest clonotypes hold roughly 0.79% of the sample.

The study at large found these results: Modeling estimated 3 to 3.5 recovered TCR RNA copies per cell, compared with about 10 by digital PCR, which implies 30% to 35% capture efficiency. Even against a background of about a million naive CD8 T cells, spiked-in Jurkat TCR RNA amounting to a single cell's worth was reported to be detectable. In CMV-specific effector cells, clones with more than 20 RNA copies accounted for over 99% of molecules, whereas in naive cells such clones accounted for under 1%. Spiked-in Jurkat TCR RNA (roughly 10 copies' worth), which is not part of the donor repertoire, was contained in the naive libraries. Identical TCR molecules sharing a barcode could cause highly expanded clone sizes to be underestimated. Without barcode sub-clustering, chimeric consensus sequences inflated TCR diversity; chimeras reached as high as 47%.

Sequencing used naive CD8+ T cells from blood, with Jurkat cell RNA spiked in. What the cell subset or site label conveys for this sample: FACS-sorted CD8+CD4-CCR7+CD45RA+ naive T cells. This chain joins TRBV7-6 to TRBJ1-5, with 7 junctional bases fitting TRBD1. The TCR sequence derives from a human donor in good health. Some libraries in this study had Jurkat cell RNA spiked in. The CDR3 loop reads CASSLAPTGNQPQHF. The DNA is as follows: TGTGCCAGCAGCTTAGCCCCGACAGGGAATCAGCCCCAGCATTTT.